The sequence of this T cell receptor (beta chain) was determined in a study of CD8+ T cells in alopecia areata. Regarding this clone: The target antigen is unknown.

Points from the study as a whole: Scalp clonality dropped significantly under tofacitinib, as did expanded CD8+ top-100 clones. Because one nonresponder was included, the link of baseline CD8+ expansion to response is considered uncertain.

RNA extraction was followed by reverse transcription into cDNA, which acted as the sequencing template. The method was immunoSEQ multiplex PCR; TCRdb's version includes in-frame clones alone and lacks a portion of them. The sample lists around 200,000 clones, roughly 62% occurring once. The V end was cut by 2 bases, the J end by 1 base, with 8 bases between. Germline V lookup: CDR1 MNHNY, CDR2 SVGAGI (reference sequence). The length of the CDR3 is 14 residues. Treatment in this sample: oral pan-JAK inhibitor, 5-10 mg twice daily. Lesional scalp tissue (obtained by punch biopsy) and peripheral blood were collected from alopecia areata patients.

The chain recombines TRBV6-6 with TRBJ1-1; D call uncertain. The clonotype comes from a human donor with alopecia areata. The sequencing used CD8+ T cells sorted from blood, collected at week 24, from a patient treated with tofacitinib. The CDR3 region is CASSYVGGNTEAFF. Written as DNA, the CDR3 is TGTGCCAGCAGTTACGTCGGAGGGAACACTGAAGCTTTCTTT.